This T cell receptor beta chain emerged from a study of regulatory T cells in long-lasting Graves disease. In the study overall: Graves' patients, diagnosed recently, had received antithyroid drugs under 3 months.

Construction of TCR beta libraries relied on iRepertoire HTBI primers and on Arm-PCR targeting CDR3 regions. TCRdb reprocessed the multiplex PCR reads via MiXCR and lists one record per CDR3 protein. The repertoire has 550,000 to 650,000 distinct CDR3 sequences, roughly 16% of them found once; the top ten carry more than 10%. V dropped 5 bases and J dropped 2 bases, with 8 bases sitting between them. Germline V gene lookup returns CDR1 MNHEY and CDR2 SVGEGT. This CDR3 is built from 13 residues. Findings of the study overall: Under persistent disease, TRBV28, TRBJ1-2 and TRBJ2-5 were used preferentially.

This clonotype was recorded at least ten times. The antigen is unknown. Time point meaning: newly diagnosed GD, antithyroid drugs for less than 3 months. RNA extracted from PBMCs served as the sequencing template. One endocrinology department in Xi'an, China, was where patients came from. These data also formed part of another study, on T cells in Graves' hyperthyroidism and ophthalmopathy. That source notes: The model anticipated ophthalmopathy a median about 6.5 months pre-onset.

This receptor was taken from a young man with Graves disease. The chain is built from TRBV6-2 or TRBV6-3 and TRBJ2-3; D gene uncertain. The sequences come from peripheral blood mononuclear cells (PBMCs), collected at new diagnosis, from a patient treated with antithyroid drugs. In nucleotides, the CDR3 is TGTGCCAGCAGTCCATCCCCCACAGATACGCAGTATTTT. Translating gives CASSPSPTDTQYF.